Reported below is one T cell receptor beta chain. Sequencing was performed with immunoSEQ multiplex PCR; in TCRdb, only in-frame clones are kept and a portion is missing. Of 180,000 or so clones listed, almost 85% are singletons. This sample is part of a study of blood T cell repertoires in COVID-19. Overall study: Samples representing acute and convalescent COVID-19 were sourced from the United States, Italy and Spain.

The CDR3 extends over 15 amino acids. With V trimmed by 4 bases and J by 1 base, 3 bases remained unmatched. Germline assignment: CDR1 LGHNA and CDR2 YNFKEQ. The sequenced material came from peripheral blood. The V gene is TRBV4-2, the J gene TRBJ2-5; TRBD2 matches at 10 bases. The sequence came from a human donor with acute or convalescent COVID-19. The donor label of this sample is uncertain. The CDR3 DNA follows: TGTGCCAGCAGCCCGGGGACTAGCGCCCAAGAGACCCAGTACTTC. Translated, it gives CASSPGTSAQETQYF.